This TCR beta chain was captured in a study of response to subunit inactivated influenza vaccine. Study outcomes and limitations: The authors offered the suggestion that each seasonal influenza vaccination recruits few new T cells.

This clonotype was detected only a few times. What it binds is not known. V was clipped by 3 bases and J by 0 bases, with 13 bases between them. There are 16 residues in the CDR3. TCRdb passed the RT-PCR reads through MiXCR, listing each CDR3 protein once. The data hold around 760,000 distinct CDR3 sequences, with around 13% observed a single time. The sample consisted of PBMCs from blood, taken approximately 15 days before vaccination. The chain recombines TRBV12-3 or TRBV12-4 with TRBJ2-3; D tentatively reads TRBD1 or TRBD2 (6 bases each). The origin of this receptor is a man aged 45-65 years who received an inactivated influenza vaccine. CDR3 in amino acids: CASSFLPGASTDTQYF. The CDR3 DNA reads as TGTGCCAGCAGTTTTCTTCCGGGGGCGAGCACAGATACGCAGTATTTT.